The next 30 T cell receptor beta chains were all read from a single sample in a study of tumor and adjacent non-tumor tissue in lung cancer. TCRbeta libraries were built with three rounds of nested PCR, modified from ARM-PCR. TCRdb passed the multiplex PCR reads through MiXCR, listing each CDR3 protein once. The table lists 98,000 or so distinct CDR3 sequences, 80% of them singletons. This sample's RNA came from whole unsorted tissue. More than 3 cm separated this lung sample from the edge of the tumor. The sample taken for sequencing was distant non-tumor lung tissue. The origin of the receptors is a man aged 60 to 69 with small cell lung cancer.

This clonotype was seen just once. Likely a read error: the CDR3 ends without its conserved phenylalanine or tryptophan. CDR3 protein: CASRRLLAGGNEAFL. The CDR3 coding sequence is TGTGCCAGCAGGAGACTACTGGCAGGGGGCAATGAAGCTTTCTTA. The chain joins TRBV12-3 or TRBV12-4 to TRBJ1-1; 8 nucleotides align to TRBD1. This CDR3 has 15 residues. V lost 6 bases to trimming and J lost 7 bases; unmatched junction nucleotides: 13.

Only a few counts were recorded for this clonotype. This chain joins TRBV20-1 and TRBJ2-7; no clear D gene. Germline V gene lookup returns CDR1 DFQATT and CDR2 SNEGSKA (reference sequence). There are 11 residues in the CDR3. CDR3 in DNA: TGCAATGCTTCTCCAGGTAACGAGCACTACGTC. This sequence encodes CNASPGNEHYV.

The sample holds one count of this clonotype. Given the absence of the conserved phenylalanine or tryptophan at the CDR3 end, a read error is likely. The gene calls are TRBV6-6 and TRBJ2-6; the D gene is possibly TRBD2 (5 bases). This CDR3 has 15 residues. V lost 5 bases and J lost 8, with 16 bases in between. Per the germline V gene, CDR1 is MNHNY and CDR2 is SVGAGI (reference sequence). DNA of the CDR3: TGTGCCAGCAGTGTGGTTCTCTCCGGGACCAACGTCCTGACTTCC. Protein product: CASSVVLSGTNVLTS.

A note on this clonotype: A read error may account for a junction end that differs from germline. CDR3 nucleotide sequence: TGTACCAGCAGTTACTCAGCCTCGGGGGGCTCCAGGGCCCAGCATTTT. This translates into CTSSYSASGGSRAQHF. V usage is TRBV6-2 or TRBV6-3 and J usage is TRBJ1-5; tentatively, D is TRBD1 (6 bases). Germline V gene data show CDR1 as MNHEY and CDR2 as SVGEGT. The CDR3 consists of 16 residues.

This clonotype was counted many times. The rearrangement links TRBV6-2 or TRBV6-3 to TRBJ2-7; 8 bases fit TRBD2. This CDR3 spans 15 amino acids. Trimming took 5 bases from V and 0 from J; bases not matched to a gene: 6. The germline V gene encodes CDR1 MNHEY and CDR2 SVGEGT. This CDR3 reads CASSNLAGSSYEQYV. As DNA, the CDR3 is TGTGCCAGCAGTAATCTAGCGGGTAGCTCCTACGAGCAGTACGTC.

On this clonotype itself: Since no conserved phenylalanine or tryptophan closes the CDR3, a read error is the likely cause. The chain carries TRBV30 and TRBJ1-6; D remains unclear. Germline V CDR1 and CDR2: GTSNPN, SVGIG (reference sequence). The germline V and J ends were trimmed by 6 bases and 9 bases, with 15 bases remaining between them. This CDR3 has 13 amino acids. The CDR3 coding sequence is TGTGCCTGCAGTATAGGAGTTGTTTCACCCCTCCACTTA. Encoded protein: CACSIGVVSPLHL.

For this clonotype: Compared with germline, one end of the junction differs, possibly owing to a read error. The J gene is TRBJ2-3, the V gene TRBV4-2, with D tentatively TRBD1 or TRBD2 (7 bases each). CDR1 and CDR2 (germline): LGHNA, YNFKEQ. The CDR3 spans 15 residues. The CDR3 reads CTSSGRQGGADTQYF. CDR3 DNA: TGTACCAGCAGCGGTAGGCAGGGGGGGGCAGATACGCAGTACTTT.

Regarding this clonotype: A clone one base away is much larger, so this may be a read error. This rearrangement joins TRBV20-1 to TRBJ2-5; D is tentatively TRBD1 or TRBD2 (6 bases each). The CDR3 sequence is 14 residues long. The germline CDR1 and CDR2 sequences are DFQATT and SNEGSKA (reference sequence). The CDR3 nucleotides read TGCAGTGCTAGAAAAAGGGGGGTAGAAGAGATCCAGTACTTC. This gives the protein CSARKRGVEEIQYF.

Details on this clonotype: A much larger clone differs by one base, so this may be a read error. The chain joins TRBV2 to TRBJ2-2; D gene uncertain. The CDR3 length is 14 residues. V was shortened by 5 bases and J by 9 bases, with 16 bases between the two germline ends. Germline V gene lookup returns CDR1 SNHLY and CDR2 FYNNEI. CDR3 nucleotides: TGTGCCAGCAGTCGTCAAAACATCGGCAGGGAGCTGTTTTTT. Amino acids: CASSRQNIGRELFF.

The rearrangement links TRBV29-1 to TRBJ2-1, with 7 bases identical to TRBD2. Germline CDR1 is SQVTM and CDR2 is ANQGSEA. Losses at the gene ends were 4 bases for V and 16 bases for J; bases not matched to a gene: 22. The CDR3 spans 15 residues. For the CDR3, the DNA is TGCAGCGTTGTAATCATATCACTAGCGAGTAATGAACACTTCTTC. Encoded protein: CSVVIISLASNEHFF.

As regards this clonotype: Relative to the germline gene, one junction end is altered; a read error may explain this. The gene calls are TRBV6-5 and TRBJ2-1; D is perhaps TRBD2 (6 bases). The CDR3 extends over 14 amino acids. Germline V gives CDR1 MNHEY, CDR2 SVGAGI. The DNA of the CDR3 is TGTGCAAGCAGGCGAGGCGGGACGGAGAATGAGCAGTTCTTC. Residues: CASRRGGTENEQFF.

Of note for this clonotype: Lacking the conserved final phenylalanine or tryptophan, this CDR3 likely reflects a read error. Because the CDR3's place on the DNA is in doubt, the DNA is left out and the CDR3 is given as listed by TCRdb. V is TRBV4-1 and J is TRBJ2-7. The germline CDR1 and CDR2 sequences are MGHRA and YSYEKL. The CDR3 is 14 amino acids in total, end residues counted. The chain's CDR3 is CASSLAEGSYEHYL.

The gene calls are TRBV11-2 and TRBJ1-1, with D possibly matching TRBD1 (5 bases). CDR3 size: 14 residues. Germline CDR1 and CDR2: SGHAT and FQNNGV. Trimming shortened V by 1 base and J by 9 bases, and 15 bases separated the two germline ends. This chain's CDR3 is CASSLVGRGTQAFF. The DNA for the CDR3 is TGTGCCAGCAGCTTAGTCGGGAGGGGCACGCAAGCTTTCTTT.

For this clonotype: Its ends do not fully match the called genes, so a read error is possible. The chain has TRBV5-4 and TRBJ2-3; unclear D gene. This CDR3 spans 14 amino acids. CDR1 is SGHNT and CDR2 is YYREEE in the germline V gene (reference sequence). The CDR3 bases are TGTACCAGCAGCTTAGTACAGAACACAGATACGCGGTATTTT. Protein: CTSSLVQNTDTRYF.

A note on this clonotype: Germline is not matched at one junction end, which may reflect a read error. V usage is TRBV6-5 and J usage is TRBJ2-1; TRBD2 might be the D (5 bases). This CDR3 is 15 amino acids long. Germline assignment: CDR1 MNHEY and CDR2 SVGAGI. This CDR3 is CVSSYGGSALNEQFF. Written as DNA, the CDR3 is TGTGTCAGCAGTTACGGAGGCTCAGCATTGAATGAGCAGTTCTTC.

The CDR3 loop reads CACRDLMNTEAFF. CDR3 DNA: TGTGCCTGTCGGGACCTGATGAACACTGAAGCTTTCTTT. The chain carries TRBV4-2 and TRBJ1-1; D might be TRBD1 (5 bases). CDR1 is LGHNA and CDR2 is YNFKEQ in the germline V gene. This CDR3 has 13 residues. V gave up 11 bases and J gave up 0 bases, with 13 bases separating them.

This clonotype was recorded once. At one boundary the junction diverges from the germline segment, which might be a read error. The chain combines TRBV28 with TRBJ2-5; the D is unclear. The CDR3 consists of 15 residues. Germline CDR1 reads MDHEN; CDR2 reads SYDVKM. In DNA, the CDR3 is TGTGCCAGTAGTTTAGTGTCTAGTGGTGAGAAGACCCAGTACTTC. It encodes CASSLVSSGEKTQYF. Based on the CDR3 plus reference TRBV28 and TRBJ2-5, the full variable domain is DVKVTQSSRYLVKRTGEKVFLECVQDMDHENMFWYRQDPGLGLRLIYFSYDVKMKEKGDIPEGYSVSREKKERFSLILESASTNQTSMYLCASSLVSSGEKTQYFGPGTRLLVL.

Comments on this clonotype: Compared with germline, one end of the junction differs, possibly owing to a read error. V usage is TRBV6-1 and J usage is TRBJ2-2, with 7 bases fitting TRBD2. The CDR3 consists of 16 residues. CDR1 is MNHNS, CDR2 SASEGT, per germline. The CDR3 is CASSGLAVVNSGELFF. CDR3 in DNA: TGTGCCAGCAGTGGGCTAGCGGTAGTAAACAGCGGGGAGCTGTTTTTT.

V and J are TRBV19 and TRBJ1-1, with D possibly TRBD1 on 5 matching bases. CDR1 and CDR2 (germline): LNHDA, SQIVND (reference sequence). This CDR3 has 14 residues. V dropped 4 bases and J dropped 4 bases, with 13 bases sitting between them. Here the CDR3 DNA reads TGTGCCAGTAGTAGTGGTGGTACAGGCACTGAAGCTTTCTTT. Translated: CASSSGGTGTEAFF.

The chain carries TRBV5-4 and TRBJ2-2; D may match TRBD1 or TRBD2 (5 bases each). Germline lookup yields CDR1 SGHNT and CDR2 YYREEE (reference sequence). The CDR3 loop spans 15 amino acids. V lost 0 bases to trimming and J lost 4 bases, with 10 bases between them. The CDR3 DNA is TGTGCCAGCAGCTTGGCTAATGGGGGCACCGGGGAGCTGTTTTTT. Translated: CASSLANGGTGELFF.

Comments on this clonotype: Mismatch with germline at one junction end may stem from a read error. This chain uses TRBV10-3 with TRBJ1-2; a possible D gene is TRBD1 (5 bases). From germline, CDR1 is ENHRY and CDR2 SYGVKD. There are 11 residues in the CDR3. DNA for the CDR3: TGTGGCAGCGGGACGGATCAAAGCTACACGTTC. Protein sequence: CGSGTDQSYTF.

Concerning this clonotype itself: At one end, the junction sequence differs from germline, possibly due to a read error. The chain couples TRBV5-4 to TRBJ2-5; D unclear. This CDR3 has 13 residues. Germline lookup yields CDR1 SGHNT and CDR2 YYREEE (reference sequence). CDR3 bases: TGTGCAAGCAGCATTGGAGAGCAAGAGACCCAGTACTTC. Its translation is CASSIGEQETQYF.

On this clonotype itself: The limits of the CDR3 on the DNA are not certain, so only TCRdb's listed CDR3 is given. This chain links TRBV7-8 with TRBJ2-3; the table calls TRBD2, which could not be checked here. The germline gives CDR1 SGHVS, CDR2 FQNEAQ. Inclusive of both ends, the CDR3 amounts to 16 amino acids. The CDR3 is CASSFWASGSADTRYF.

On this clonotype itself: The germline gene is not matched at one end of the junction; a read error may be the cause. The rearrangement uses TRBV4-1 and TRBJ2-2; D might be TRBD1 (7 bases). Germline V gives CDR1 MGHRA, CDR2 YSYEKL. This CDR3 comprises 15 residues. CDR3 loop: CATSSRGVYTGELLF. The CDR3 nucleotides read TGCGCCACCAGCAGCAGGGGGGTCTATACCGGGGAGCTGCTTTTT.

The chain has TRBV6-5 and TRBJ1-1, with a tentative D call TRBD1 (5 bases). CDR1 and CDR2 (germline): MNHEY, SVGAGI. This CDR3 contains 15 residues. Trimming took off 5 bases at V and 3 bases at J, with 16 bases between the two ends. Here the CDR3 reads CASSANSQGDTEAFF. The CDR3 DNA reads TGTGCCAGCAGTGCAAACTCGCAGGGAGACACTGAAGCTTTCTTT.

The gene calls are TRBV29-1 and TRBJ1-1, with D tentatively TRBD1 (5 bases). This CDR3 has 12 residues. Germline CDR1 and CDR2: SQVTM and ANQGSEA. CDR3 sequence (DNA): TGCAGTGGACATACAGTGAACAATAAAGCTTTCTTT. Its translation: CSGHTVNNKAFF.

The CDR3, as DNA: TGCAGCGTTGATAGATGGGGGGAAGTATATGTCCACACCTTC. Residues: CSVDRWGEVYVHTF. V gene TRBV29-1 combines with J gene TRBJ1-2, with D possibly being TRBD1 (5 bases). The V end lost 3 bases, the J end lost 12 bases, and 23 bases lay between the germline ends. Germline CDR1 reads SQVTM; CDR2 reads ANQGSEA. The CDR3 has 14 residues.

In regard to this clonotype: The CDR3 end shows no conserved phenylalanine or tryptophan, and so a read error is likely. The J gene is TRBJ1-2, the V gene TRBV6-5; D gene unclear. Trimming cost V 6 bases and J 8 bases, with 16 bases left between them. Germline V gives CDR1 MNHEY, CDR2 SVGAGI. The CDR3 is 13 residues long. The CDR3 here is CASSPPLGRGYTS. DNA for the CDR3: TGTGCCAGCAGCCCTCCGCTGGGTAGAGGCTACACCTCC.

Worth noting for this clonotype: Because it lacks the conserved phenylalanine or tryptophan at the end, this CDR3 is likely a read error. Written as DNA, the CDR3 is TGTGCCATCAGTGGTCTGGAGGGAAGCTCCTACGAGCAGTACTAC. Translating it yields CAISGLEGSSYEQYY. V usage is TRBV6-1 and J usage is TRBJ2-7; a possible D gene is TRBD2 (6 bases). In germline, CDR1 is MNHNS, CDR2 SASEGT. The CDR3 has 15 amino acids.

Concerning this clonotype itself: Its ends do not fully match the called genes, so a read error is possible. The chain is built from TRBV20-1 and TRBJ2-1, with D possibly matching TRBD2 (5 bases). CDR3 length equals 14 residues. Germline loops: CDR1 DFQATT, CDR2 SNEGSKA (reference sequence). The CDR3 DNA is TGTAGTACTAGAGGGATCAGCGGTTACAATGAGCCGTTCTTC. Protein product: CSTRGISGYNEPFF.